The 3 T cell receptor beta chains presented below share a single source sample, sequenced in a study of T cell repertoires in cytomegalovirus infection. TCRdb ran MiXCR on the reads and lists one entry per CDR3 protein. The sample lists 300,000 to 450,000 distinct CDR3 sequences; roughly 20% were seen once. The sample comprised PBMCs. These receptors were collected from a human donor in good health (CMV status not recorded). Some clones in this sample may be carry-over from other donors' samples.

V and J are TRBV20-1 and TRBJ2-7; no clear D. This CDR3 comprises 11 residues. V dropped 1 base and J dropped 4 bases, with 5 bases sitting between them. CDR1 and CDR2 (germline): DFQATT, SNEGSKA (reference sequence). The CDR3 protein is CSARVRYEQYF. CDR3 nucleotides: TGCAGTGCTAGAGTTAGGTACGAGCAGTACTTC.

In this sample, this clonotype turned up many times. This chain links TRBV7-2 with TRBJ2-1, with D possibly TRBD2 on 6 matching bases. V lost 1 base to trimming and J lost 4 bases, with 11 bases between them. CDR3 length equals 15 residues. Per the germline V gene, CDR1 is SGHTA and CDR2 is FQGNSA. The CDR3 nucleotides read TGTGCCAGCAGCTTAGGAACACTAGCATACAATGAGCAGTTCTTC. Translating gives CASSLGTLAYNEQFF. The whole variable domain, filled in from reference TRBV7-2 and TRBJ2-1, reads GAGVSQSPSNKVTEKGKDVELRCDPISGHTALYWYRQSLGQGLEFLIYFQGNSAPDKSGLPSDRFSAERTGGSVSTLTIQRTQQEDSAVYLCASSLGTLAYNEQFFGPGTRLTVL.

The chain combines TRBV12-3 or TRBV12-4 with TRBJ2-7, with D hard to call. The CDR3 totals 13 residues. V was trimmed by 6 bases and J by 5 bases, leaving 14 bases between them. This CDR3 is CASSLHLAHEQYF. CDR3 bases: TGTGCCAGCAGCCTACACCTTGCTCACGAGCAGTACTTC.